The 18 T cell receptor beta chains presented below share a single source sample, sequenced in a study of T-cell reconstitution after alpha-beta-depleted transplantation in children. Unique molecular identifiers were incorporated during preparation of the TCRbeta library. From the PCR reads, TCRdb called clonotypes with MiXCR, one entry per CDR3 protein. Of 120,000 to 150,000 distinct CDR3 sequences listed, 8% to 10% were seen once; the top ten hold 18%. The starting material was PBMCs, mostly from graft donor cells, obtained 180 days after TCRalphabeta/CD19-depleted stem cell transplant. Every receptor here comes from a female patient younger than 10 who had a stem cell transplant for congenital amegakaryocytic thrombocytopenia, so the T cells may come from the graft donor.

This clonotype was seen ten or more times. The chain employs TRBV20-1 and TRBJ1-1; D ambiguous. Per the germline V gene, CDR1 is DFQATT and CDR2 is SNEGSKA (reference sequence). Trimming took off 1 base at V and 0 bases at J, with 9 bases between the two ends. This CDR3 region has 14 residues. The CDR3, as DNA: TGCAGTGCTAGAGCCCTGTTTATGAACACTGAAGCTTTCTTT. This translates into CSARALFMNTEAFF.

The chain couples TRBV6-5 to TRBJ1-5, with TRBD1 identical over 7 bases. The CDR3 is made up of 14 amino acids. Germline loops: CDR1 MNHEY, CDR2 SVGAGI. The V segment lost 2 bases and the J segment 5 bases; nucleotides outside the gene matches: 3. The CDR3 nucleotides read TGTGCCAGCAGTTACAGGGGGCGCGATCAGCCCCAGCATTTT. Residues: CASSYRGRDQPQHF.

This clonotype was seen many times. This chain uses TRBV24-1 with TRBJ2-5, with 13 bases aligning to TRBD2. This CDR3 has 17 residues. The junction had 9 bases not matched to a gene; V was cut back by 4 bases and J by 5 bases. From germline, CDR1 is KGHDR and CDR2 SFDVKD. CDR3 in DNA: TGTGCCACCAGTGAACCCGGGACTAGCGGGGCCATGGAGACCCAGTACTTC. Translation gives CATSEPGTSGAMETQYF.

Many counts were recorded for this clonotype. The chain employs TRBV20-1 and TRBJ2-7; D remains ambiguous. This CDR3 region has 12 residues. The V gene lost 6 bases and the J gene lost 3 bases, with 12 bases spanning the gap. From germline, CDR1 is DFQATT and CDR2 SNEGSKA (reference sequence). Here the CDR3 DNA reads TGCAGTGCACGAAGGGATGGCTACGAGCAGTACTTC. Its protein product is CSARRDGYEQYF.

This clonotype has only a few counts. This chain joins TRBV20-1 and TRBJ2-3, with 10 bases matching TRBD2. CDR3 length equals 15 residues. J lost 2 bases, V lost 1 base, and 3 bases had no gene match. CDR1 is DFQATT, CDR2 SNEGSKA, per germline (reference sequence). CDR3 loop: CSARGTSGITDTQYF. DNA of the CDR3: TGCAGTGCTAGAGGGACTAGCGGAATCACAGATACGCAGTATTTT.

This clonotype was picked up a small number of times. The chain uses TRBV28 and TRBJ2-7, with D perhaps matching TRBD1 or TRBD2 (6 bases each). This CDR3 region has 17 residues. Per the germline V gene, CDR1 is MDHEN and CDR2 is SYDVKM. Trimming removed 5 bases at V and 4 bases at J, with 24 bases between. The CDR3 DNA follows: TGTGCCAGCAGTCTCTCGGACAGATGGAGGGGCCATTACGAGCAGTACTTC. It is translated as CASSLSDRWRGHYEQYF.

CDR3 bases: TGTGCCAGCAGCTACCTTGTAGCGGGAGGGGGCCAAGAGACCCAGTACTTC. It specifies CASSYLVAGGGQETQYF. The chain combines TRBV7-2 with TRBJ2-5, with 11 bases matching TRBD2. The CDR3 is made up of 17 amino acids. With V trimmed by 4 bases and J by 1 base, 8 bases remained unmatched. Germline lookup yields CDR1 SGHTA and CDR2 FQGNSA. Supplemented by reference TRBV7-2 and TRBJ2-5, the full variable domain reads GAGVSQSPSNKVTEKGKDVELRCDPISGHTALYWYRQSLGQGLEFLIYFQGNSAPDKSGLPSDRFSAERTGGSVSTLTIQRTQQEDSAVYLCASSYLVAGGGQETQYFGPGTRLLVL.

Many counts were recorded for this clonotype. The V and J genes are TRBV27 and TRBJ1-3; a possible D gene is TRBD1 (6 bases). The germline V gene encodes CDR1 MNHEY and CDR2 SMNVEV (reference sequence). The V end lost 8 bases, the J end lost 1 base, and 12 bases lay between the germline ends. CDR3 size: 14 residues. The CDR3 reads CASAMDRSGNTIYF. The CDR3 bases are TGTGCCAGCGCCATGGACAGATCTGGAAACACCATATATTTT.

The sample holds many counts of this clonotype. This chain links TRBV5-1 with TRBJ2-3, with D possibly TRBD1 on 5 matching bases. CDR3 length: 15 residues. Per germline, CDR1 SGHRS and CDR2 YFSETQ. V was trimmed by 0 bases and J by 4 bases, leaving 12 bases between them. DNA for the CDR3: TGCGCCAGCAGCTTGGTTCCAGGGAACTCAGATACGCAGTATTTT. Protein product: CASSLVPGNSDTQYF.

This clonotype was observed at least ten times. This sequence joins TRBV29-1 and TRBJ1-2, with D unresolved. The V gene lost 1 base and the J gene lost 3 bases, with 6 bases spanning the gap. CDR1 is SQVTM and CDR2 is ANQGSEA in the germline V gene. The CDR3 runs 12 residues. CDR3 loop: CSVEARYYGYTF. The CDR3 DNA reads TGCAGCGTTGAAGCGAGGTACTATGGCTACACCTTC.

This chain uses TRBV7-9 with TRBJ1-5; TRBD1 agrees at 9 bases. V shed 3 bases, J shed 4 bases, and the junction held 7 bases outside the gene matches. Looked up from germline, CDR1 is SEHNR and CDR2 is FQNEAQ (reference sequence). The CDR3 runs 16 residues. The CDR3 sequence: CASSLGTGFVNQPQHF. CDR3 coding DNA: TGTGCCAGCAGCTTGGGGACAGGGTTTGTGAATCAGCCCCAGCATTTT.

This clonotype has a count of ten or more. The CDR3 DNA reads as TGTGCCAGCAGTTACCGGGGGGGTGGGTACGAGCAGTACTTC. This sequence encodes CASSYRGGGYEQYF. This chain uses TRBV28 with TRBJ2-7; 8 bases match TRBD2. The CDR3 totals 14 residues. V lost 4 bases to trimming and J lost 4 bases; unmatched junction nucleotides: 6. CDR1 is MDHEN and CDR2 is SYDVKM in the germline V gene.

This clonotype was recorded at least ten times. The J gene is TRBJ2-7, the V gene TRBV4-3, with D possibly being TRBD2 (5 bases). The CDR3 spans 15 residues. CDR1 and CDR2 from the germline V gene are LGHNA and YSLEER. The V gene lost 0 bases and the J gene lost 3 bases, with 12 bases spanning the gap. The CDR3 region is CASSQDRAVLYEQYF. The CDR3 nucleotides read TGCGCCAGCAGCCAAGACAGAGCGGTGCTCTACGAGCAGTACTTC.

This clonotype has just a few counts. The chain links TRBV18 to TRBJ2-1; D is perhaps TRBD2 (5 bases). The CDR3 has 13 amino acids. The V gene lost 2 bases and the J gene lost 8 bases, with 10 bases spanning the gap. CDR1 KGHSH and CDR2 LQKENI come from the germline V gene. Here the CDR3 reads CASSPKRSDEQFF. DNA for the CDR3: TGTGCCAGCTCACCAAAGCGGAGCGATGAGCAGTTCTTC.

The chain is built from TRBV20-1 and TRBJ2-3; 8 bases match TRBD1. The germline V gene encodes CDR1 DFQATT and CDR2 SNEGSKA (reference sequence). The CDR3 has 13 amino acids. The CDR3 coding sequence is TGCGGCCAGGGGGCTAGTGGCCCAGATACGCAGTATTTT. Its protein product is CGQGASGPDTQYF.

This clonotype was seen at least ten times. The chain couples TRBV14 to TRBJ2-1; 7 bases are shared with TRBD2. This CDR3 has 16 amino acids. CDR1 is SGHDN and CDR2 is FVKESK in the germline V gene. V gave up 4 bases and J gave up 9 bases; unmatched junction bases: 15. The CDR3 spells CASSLGSGTWRVEQFF. The CDR3 bases are TGTGCCAGCAGCCTGGGGAGCGGGACGTGGAGGGTTGAGCAGTTCTTC.

The rearrangement joins TRBV12-3 or TRBV12-4 to TRBJ2-3, with a tentative D call TRBD1 (5 bases). The V gene lost 2 bases and the J gene lost 7 bases, with 16 bases spanning the gap. The CDR3 contains 15 residues. In DNA form, the CDR3 reads TGTGCCAGCAGTTTACACCACCCAGGGCGAAATACGCAGTATTTT. It translates to CASSLHHPGRNTQYF.

This clonotype was detected many times. J is TRBJ1-1 and V is TRBV7-2; D unresolved. CDR3 length: 12 residues. The germline V gene has CDR1 SGHTA and CDR2 FQGNSA. V shed 5 bases and J shed 6 bases, with 10 bases lying between them. CDR3 nucleotides: TGTGCCAGCAGCCCCGCCGGATCTGAAGCTTTCTTT. Amino acid sequence: CASSPAGSEAFF.